This T cell receptor beta chain was sequenced for a study of T cells in localized non-small cell lung cancer. The study's findings and limits: Overall survival was longer when the density of T cells in the blood was higher. The greatest T cell clonality was found in uninvolved adjacent lung (higher than in tumor). There were a median around 60 of the top 100 tumor clones appearing in adjacent lung.

Method: immunoSEQ multiplex PCR; TCRdb's copy keeps in-frame clones and lacks some. The sample consists of roughly 17,000 clones, roughly 89% of them appearing once. Notes on this clone: Antigen: not known.

V shed 1 base and J 8 bases; nucleotides not matched to a gene: 12. The CDR3 runs to 16 residues. Germline-derived CDR1 and CDR2 are SGHNT and YYREEE (reference sequence). This receptor was taken from a male donor at least 60 years old with stage II squamous cell lung carcinoma. This chain connects TRBV5-4 to TRBJ2-1; the match to TRBD1 covers 7 bases. The material sequenced was peripheral blood, taken before any cancer treatment. The CDR3 DNA sequence: TGTGCCAGCAGCTTGTCCGGGAACAGGGGCCGTTATGAGCAGTTCTTC. Translating gives CASSLSGNRGRYEQFF.